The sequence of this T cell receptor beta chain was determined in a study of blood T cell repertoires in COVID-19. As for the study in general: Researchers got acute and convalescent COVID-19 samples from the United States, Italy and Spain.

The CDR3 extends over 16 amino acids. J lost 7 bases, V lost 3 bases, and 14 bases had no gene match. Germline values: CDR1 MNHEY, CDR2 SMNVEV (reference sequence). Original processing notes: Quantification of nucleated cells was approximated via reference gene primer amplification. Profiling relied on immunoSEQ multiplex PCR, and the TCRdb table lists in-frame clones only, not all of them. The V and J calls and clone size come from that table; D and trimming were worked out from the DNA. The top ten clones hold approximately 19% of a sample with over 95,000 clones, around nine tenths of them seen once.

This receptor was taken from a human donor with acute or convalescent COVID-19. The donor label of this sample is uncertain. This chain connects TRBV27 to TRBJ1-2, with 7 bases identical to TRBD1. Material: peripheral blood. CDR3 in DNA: TGTGCCAGCAGTTTCGCCGGGACAGCACCTTTTTCTGGCTACACCTTC. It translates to CASSFAGTAPFSGYTF.